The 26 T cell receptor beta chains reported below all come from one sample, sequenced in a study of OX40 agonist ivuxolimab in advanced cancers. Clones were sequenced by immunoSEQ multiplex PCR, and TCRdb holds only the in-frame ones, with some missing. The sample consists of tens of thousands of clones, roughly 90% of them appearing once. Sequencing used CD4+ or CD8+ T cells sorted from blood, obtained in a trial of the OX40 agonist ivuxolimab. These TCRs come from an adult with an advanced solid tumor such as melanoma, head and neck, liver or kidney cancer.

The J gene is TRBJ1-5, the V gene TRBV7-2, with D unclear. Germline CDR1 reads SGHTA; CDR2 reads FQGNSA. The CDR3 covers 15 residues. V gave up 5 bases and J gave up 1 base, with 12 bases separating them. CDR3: CASSPGRVSNQPQHF. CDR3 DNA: TGTGCCAGCAGCCCCGGGAGGGTAAGCAATCAGCCCCAGCATTTT.

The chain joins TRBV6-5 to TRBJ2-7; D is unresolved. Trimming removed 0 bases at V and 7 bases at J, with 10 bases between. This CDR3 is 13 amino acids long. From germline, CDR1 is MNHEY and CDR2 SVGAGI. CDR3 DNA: TGTGCCAGCAGTTACTCTAGGATTGGGGAGCAGTACTTC. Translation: CASSYSRIGEQYF.

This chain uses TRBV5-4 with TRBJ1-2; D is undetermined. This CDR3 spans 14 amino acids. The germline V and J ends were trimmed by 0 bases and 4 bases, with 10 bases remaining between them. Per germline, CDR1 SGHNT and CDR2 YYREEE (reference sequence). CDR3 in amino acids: CASSLELAGYGYTF. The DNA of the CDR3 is TGTGCCAGCAGCTTGGAGCTCGCTGGCTATGGCTACACCTTC.

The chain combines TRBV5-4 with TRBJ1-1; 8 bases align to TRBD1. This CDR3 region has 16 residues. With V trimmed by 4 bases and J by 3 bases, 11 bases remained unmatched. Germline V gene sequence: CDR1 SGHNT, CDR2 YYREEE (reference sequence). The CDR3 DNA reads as TGTGCCAGCAGCCGGGCCTTCCAGGGGGCGGACACTGAAGCTTTCTTT. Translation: CASSRAFQGADTEAFF. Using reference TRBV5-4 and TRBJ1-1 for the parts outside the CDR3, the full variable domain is ETGVTQSPTHLIKTRGQQVTLRCSSQSGHNTVSWYQQALGQGPQFIFQYYREEENGRGNFPPRFSGLQFPNYSSELNVNALELDDSALYLCASSRAFQGADTEAFFGQGTRLTVV.

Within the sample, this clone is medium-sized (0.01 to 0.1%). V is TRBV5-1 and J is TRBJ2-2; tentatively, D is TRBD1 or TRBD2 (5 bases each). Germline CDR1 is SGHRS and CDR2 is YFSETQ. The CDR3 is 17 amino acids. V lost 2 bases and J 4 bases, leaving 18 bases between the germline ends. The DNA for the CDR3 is TGCGCCAGCAGCTTTGGGGGAGCTGGACTCGGCACCGGGGAGCTGTTTTTT. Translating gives CASSFGGAGLGTGELFF.

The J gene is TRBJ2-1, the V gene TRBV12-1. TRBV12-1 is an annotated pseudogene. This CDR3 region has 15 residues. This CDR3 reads CASSSGPSDYNEQFF. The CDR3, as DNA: TGTGCCAGCAGCTCGGGACCCTCCGACTACAATGAGCAGTTCTTC.

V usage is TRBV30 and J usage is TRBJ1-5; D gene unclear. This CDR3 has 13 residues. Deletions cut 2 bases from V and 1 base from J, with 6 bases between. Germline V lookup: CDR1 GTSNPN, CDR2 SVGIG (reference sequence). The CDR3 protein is CAWSSQSNQPQHF. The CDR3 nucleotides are TGTGCCTGGAGTAGTCAGAGCAATCAGCCCCAGCATTTT.

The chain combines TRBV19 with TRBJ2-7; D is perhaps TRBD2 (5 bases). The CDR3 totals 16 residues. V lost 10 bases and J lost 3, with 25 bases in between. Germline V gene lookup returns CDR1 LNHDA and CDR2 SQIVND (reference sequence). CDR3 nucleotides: TGTGCCACCCAGAGGGCCGGGCCGCCAGACGGCTACGAGCAGTACTTC. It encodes CATQRAGPPDGYEQYF.

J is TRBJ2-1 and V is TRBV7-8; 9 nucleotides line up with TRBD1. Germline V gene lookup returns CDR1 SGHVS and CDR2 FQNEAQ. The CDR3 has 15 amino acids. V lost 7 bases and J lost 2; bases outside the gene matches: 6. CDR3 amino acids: CASNLGQGAYNEQFF. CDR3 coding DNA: TGTGCCAGCAACTTGGGACAGGGAGCCTACAATGAGCAGTTCTTC.

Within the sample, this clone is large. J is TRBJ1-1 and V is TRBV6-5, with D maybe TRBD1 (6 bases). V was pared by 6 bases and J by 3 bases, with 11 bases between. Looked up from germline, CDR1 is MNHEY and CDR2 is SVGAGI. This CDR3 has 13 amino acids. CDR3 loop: CASRGAGDTEAFF. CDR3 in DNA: TGTGCCAGCAGGGGGGCCGGGGACACTGAAGCTTTCTTT.

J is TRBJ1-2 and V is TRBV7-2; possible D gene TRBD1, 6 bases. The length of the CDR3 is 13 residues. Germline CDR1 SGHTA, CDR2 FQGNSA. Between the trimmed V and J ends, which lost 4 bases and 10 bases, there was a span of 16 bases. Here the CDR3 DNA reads TGTGCCAGCAGCTCTAGGGGGGGTGCTCACTACACCTTC. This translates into CASSSRGGAHYTF.

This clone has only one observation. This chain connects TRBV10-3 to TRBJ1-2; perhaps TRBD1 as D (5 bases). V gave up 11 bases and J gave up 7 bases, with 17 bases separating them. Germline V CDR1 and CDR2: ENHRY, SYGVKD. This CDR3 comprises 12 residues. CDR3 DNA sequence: TGTGCCTCACCCAGGAGGGGCACTGGCTACACCTTC. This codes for CASPRRGTGYTF.

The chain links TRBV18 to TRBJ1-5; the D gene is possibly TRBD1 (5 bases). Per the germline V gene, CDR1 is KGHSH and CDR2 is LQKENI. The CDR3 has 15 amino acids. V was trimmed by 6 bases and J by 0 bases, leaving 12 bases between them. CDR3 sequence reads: CASSSGGNSNQPQHF. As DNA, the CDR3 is TGTGCCAGCTCCAGTGGGGGAAATAGCAATCAGCCCCAGCATTTT.

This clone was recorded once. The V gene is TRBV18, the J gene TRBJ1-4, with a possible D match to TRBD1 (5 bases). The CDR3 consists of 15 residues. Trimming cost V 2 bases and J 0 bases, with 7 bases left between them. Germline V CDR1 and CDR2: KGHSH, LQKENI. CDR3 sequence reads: CASSPGAATNEKLFF. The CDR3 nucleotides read TGTGCCAGCTCACCAGGGGCCGCAACTAATGAAAAACTGTTTTTT.

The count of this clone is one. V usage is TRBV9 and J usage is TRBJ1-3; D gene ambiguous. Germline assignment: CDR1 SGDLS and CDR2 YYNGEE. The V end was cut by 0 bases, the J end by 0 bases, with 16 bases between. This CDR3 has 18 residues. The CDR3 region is CASSVDGWADYSGNTIYF. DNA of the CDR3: TGTGCCAGCAGCGTAGATGGGTGGGCGGACTACTCTGGAAACACCATATATTTT.

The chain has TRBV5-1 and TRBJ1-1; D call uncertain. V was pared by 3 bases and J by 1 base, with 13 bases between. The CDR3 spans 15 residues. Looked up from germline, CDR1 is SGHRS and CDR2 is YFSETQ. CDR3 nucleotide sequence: TGCGCCAGCAGCTCCTCGGGGTCGGGGAACACTGAAGCTTTCTTT. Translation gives CASSSSGSGNTEAFF. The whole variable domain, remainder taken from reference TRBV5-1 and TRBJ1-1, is KAGVTQTPRYLIKTRGQQVTLSCSPISGHRSVSWYQQTPGQGLQFLFEYFSETQRNKGNFPGRFSGRQFSNSRSEMNVSTLELGDSALYLCASSSSGSGNTEAFFGQGTRLTVV.

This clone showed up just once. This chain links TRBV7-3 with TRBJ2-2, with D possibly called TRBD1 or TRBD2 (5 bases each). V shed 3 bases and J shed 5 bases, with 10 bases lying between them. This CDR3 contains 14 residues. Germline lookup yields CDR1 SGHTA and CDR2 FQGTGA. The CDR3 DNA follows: TGTGCCAGCAGCTTTGGGGGTTTAACCGGGGAGCTGTTTTTT. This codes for CASSFGGLTGELFF.

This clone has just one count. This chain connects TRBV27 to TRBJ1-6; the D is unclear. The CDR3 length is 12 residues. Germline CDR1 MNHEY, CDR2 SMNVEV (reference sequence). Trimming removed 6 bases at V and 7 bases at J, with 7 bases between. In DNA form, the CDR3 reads TGTGCCAGCAGGGAGATAAATTCACCCCTCCACTTT. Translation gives CASREINSPLHF.

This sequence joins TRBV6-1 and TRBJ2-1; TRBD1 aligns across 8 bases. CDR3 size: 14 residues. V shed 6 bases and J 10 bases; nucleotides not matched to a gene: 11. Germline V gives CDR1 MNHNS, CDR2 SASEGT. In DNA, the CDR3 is TGTGCCAGCAGCCTGGACAGGGAAAGAGGCGAGCAGTTCTTC. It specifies CASSLDRERGEQFF.

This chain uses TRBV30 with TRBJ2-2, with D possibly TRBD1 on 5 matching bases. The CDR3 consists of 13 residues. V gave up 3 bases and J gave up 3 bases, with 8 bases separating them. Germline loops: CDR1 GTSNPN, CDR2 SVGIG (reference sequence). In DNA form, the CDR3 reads TGTGCCTGGAGGGACACGTACACCGGGGAGCTGTTTTTT. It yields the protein CAWRDTYTGELFF.

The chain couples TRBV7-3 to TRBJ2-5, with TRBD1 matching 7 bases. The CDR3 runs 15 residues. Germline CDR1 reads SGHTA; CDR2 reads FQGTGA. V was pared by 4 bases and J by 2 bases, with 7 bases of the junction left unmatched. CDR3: CASSSQRDRQETQYF. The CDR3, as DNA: TGTGCCAGCAGCTCCCAACGGGACAGACAAGAGACCCAGTACTTC. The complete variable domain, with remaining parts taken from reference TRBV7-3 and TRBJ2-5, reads GAGVSQTPSNKVTEKGKYVELRCDPISGHTALYWYRQSLGQGPEFLIYFQGTGAADDSGLPNDRFFAVRPEGSVSTLKIQRTERGDSAVYLCASSSQRDRQETQYFGPGTRLLVL.

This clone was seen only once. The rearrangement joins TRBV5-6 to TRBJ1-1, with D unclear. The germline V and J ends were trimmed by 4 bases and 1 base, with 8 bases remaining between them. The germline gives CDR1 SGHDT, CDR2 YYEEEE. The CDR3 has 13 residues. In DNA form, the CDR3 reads TGTGCCAGCAGCATTTCAGGGAACACTGAAGCTTTCTTT. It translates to CASSISGNTEAFF.

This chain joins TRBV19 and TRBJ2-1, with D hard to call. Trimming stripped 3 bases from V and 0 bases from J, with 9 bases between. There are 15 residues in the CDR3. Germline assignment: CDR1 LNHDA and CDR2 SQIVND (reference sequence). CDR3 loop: CASSMVQLSYNEQFF. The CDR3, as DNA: TGTGCCAGTAGTATGGTACAACTCTCCTACAATGAGCAGTTCTTC.

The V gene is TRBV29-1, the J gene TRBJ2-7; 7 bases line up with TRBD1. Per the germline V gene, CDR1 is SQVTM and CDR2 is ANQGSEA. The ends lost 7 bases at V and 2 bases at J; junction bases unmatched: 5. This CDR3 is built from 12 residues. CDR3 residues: CSARTGAYEQYF. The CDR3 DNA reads TGCAGCGCCCGAACAGGGGCCTACGAGCAGTACTTC.

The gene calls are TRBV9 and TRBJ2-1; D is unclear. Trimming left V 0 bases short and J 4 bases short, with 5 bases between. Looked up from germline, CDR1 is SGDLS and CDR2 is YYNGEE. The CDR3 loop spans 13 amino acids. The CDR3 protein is CASSVGPYNEQFF. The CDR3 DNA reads TGTGCCAGCAGCGTAGGTCCTTACAATGAGCAGTTCTTC.

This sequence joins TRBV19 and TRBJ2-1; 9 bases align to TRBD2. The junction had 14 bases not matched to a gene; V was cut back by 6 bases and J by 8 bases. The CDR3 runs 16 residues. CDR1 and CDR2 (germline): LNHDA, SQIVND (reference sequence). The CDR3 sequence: CASRSIRGGGAHEQFF. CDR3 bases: TGTGCCAGTAGATCCATTCGGGGCGGGGGGGCCCATGAGCAGTTCTTC.